This T cell receptor (beta chain) was recorded in a study of blood T cell repertoires in COVID-19. Study-wide background: Researchers got acute and convalescent COVID-19 samples from the United States, Italy and Spain. The analysed material was cDNA or gDNA that came from T cells, B-cell-depleted T cells, or PBMCs.

Germline CDR1 and CDR2: MNHEY and SVGEGT. Between the trimmed V and J ends, which lost 2 bases and 9 bases, there was a span of 8 bases. CDR3 length equals 13 residues. Authors' analysis steps: Reference gene primer amplification gave estimated nucleated cell counts. The data were produced by immunoSEQ multiplex PCR, yet TCRdb's version contains in-frame clones alone and is incomplete. For V, J and clone size, that table is used; D and trimming come from the DNA. The table lists roughly 330,000 clones, about 83% of them singletons. The V and J genes are TRBV6-2 or TRBV6-3 and TRBJ1-6; unclear D gene. The specimen sequenced was peripheral blood. The sequence came from a woman between 45 and 65 years old with acute or convalescent COVID-19. The CDR3 spells CASSYGEFSPLHF. Here the CDR3 DNA reads TGTGCCAGCAGTTACGGGGAGTTTTCACCCCTCCACTTT.